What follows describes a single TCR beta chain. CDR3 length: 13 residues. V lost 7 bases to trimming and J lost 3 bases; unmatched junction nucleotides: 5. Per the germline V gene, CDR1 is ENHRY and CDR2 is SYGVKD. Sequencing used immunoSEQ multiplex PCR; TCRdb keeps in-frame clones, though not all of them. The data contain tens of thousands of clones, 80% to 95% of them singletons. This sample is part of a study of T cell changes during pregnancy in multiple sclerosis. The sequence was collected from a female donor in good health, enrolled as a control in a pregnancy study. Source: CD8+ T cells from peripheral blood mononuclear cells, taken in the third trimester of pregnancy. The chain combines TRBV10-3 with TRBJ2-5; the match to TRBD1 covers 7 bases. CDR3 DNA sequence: TGTGCCATCATCGGGACAGCCGAAGAGACCCAGTACTTC. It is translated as CAIIGTAEETQYF.